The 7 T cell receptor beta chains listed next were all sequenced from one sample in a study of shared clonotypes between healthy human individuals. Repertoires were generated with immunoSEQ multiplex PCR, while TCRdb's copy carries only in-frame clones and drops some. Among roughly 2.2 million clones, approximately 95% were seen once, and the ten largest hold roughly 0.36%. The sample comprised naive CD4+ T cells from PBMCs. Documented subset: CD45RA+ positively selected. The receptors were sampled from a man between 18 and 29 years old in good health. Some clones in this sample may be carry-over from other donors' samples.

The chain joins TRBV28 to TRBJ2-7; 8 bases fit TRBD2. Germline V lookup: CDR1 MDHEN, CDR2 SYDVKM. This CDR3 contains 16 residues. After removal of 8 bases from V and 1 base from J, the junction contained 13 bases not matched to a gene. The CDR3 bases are TGTGCCAGCCAAAATCACGGAGCGGGAGTTTCCTACGAGCAGTACTTC. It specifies CASQNHGAGVSYEQYF.

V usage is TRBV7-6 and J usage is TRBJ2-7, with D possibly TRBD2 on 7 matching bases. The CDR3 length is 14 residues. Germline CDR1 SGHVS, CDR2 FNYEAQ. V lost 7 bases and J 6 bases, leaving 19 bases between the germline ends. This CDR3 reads CASTPIRGGSEQYF. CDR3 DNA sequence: TGTGCCAGCACCCCGATCAGGGGCGGGAGCGAGCAGTACTTC.

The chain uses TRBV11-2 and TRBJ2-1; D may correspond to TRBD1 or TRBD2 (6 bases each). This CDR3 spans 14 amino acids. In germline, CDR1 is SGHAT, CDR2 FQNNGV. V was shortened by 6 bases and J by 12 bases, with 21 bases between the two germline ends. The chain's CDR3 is CASRSLVEGGWQFF. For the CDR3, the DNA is TGTGCCAGCAGGTCACTAGTGGAGGGGGGATGGCAGTTCTTC.

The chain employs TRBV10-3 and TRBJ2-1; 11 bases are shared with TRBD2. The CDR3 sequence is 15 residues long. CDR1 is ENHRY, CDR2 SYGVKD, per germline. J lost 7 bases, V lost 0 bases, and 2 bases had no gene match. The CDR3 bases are TGTGCCATCAGTGAGTCGGCTAGCGGGAGGAATGAGCAGTTCTTC. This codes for CAISESASGRNEQFF.

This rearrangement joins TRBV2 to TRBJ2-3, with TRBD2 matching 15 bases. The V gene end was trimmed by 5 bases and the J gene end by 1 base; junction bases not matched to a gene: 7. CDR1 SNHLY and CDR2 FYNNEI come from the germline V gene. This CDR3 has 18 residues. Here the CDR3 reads CASSLGLAGGPRTDTQYF. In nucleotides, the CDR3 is TGTGCCAGCAGTCTCGGACTAGCGGGAGGGCCTCGCACAGATACGCAGTATTTT.

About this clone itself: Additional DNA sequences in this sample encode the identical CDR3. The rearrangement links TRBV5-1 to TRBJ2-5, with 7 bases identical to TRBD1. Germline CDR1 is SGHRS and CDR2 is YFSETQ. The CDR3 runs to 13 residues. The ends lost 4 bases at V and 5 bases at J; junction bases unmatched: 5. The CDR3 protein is CASSRQGQETQYF. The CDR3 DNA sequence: TGCGCCAGCAGCAGACAGGGACAGGAGACCCAGTACTTC.

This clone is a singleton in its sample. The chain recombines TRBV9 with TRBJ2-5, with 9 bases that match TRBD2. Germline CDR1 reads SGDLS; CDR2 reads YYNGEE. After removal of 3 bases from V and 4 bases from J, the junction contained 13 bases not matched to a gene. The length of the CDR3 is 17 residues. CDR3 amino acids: CASSGARVAGVGETQYF. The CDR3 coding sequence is TGTGCCAGCAGCGGGGCAAGGGTAGCGGGAGTAGGAGAGACCCAGTACTTC. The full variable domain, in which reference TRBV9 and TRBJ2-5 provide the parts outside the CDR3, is DSGVTQTPKHLITATGQRVTLRCSPRSGDLSVYWYQQSLDQGLQFLIQYYNGEERAKGNILERFSAQQFPDLHSELNLSSLELGDSALYFCASSGARVAGVGETQYFGPGTRLLVL.